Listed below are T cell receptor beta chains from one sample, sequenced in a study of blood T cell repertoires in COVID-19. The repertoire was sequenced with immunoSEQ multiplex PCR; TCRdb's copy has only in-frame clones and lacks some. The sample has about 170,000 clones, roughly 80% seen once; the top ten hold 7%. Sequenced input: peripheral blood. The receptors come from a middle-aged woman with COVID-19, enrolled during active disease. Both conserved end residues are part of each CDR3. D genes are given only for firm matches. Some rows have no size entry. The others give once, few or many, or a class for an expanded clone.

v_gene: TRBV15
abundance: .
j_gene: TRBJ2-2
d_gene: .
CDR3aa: CATSGATGHTGELFF
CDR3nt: TGTGCCACCAGCGGGGCTACCGGGCACACCGGGGAGCTGTTTTTT

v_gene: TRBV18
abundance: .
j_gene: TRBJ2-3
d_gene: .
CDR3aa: CASSTQAGDTQYF
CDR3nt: TGTGCCAGCTCAACCCAGGCAGGGGATACGCAGTATTTT

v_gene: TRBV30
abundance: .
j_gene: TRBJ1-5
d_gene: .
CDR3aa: CAWNQGFGQPQHF
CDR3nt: TGTGCCTGGAACCAGGGCTTCGGGCAGCCCCAGCATTTT

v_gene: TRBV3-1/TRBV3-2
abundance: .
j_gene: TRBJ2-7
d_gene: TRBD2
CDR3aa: CASSQGVWREWSYEQYF
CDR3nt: TGTGCCAGCAGCCAAGGGGTTTGGCGGGAGTGGTCCTACGAGCAGTACTTC

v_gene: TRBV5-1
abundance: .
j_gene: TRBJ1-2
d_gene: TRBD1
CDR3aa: CASSLNLDRGDGYTF
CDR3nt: TGCGCCAGCAGCTTGAACCTAGACAGGGGTGACGGCTACACCTTC

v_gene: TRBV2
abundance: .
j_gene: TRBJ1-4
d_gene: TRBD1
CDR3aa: CASSPRTGHEKLFF
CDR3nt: TGTGCCAGCAGTCCCAGGACAGGCCATGAAAAACTGTTTTTT

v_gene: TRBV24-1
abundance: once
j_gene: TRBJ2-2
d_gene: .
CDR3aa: CATRATNTGELFF
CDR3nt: TGTGCCACCAGGGCCACGAACACCGGGGAGCTGTTTTTT

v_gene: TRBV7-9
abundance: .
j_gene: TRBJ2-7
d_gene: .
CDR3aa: CASSSQGPYEQYF
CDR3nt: TGTGCCAGCAGCTCCCAGGGCCCCTACGAGCAGTACTTC

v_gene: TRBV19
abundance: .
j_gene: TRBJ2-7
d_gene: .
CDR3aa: CASSIDTLSYEQYF
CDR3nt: TGTGCCAGTAGTATAGATACACTATCCTACGAGCAGTACTTC

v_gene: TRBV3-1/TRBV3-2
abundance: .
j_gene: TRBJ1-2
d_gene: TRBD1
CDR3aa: CASSQGLRGFYGYTF
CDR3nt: TGTGCCAGCAGCCAAGGGCTCAGGGGGTTCTATGGCTACACCTTC

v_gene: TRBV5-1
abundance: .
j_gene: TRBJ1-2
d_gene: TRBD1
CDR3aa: CASSLGGQSYGYTF
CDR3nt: TGCGCCAGCAGCTTGGGGGGACAGTCCTATGGCTACACCTTC

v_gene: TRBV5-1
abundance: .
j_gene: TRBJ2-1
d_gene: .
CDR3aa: CASSLDGRSYNEQFF
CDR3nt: TGCGCCAGCAGCTTGGATGGCAGATCCTACAATGAGCAGTTCTTC

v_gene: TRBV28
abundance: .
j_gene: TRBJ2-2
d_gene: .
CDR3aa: CASLGSNTGELFF
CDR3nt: TGTGCCAGCCTAGGATCGAACACCGGGGAGCTGTTTTTT

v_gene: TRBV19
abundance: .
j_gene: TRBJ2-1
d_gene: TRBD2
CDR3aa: CASSTPPGLAGVNEQFF
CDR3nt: TGTGCCAGTAGTACCCCCCCGGGACTAGCGGGAGTTAATGAGCAGTTCTTC

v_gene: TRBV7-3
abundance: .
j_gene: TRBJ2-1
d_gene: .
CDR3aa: CASSLPLGNEQFF
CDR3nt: TGTGCCAGCAGCCTTCCACTAGGCAATGAGCAGTTCTTC

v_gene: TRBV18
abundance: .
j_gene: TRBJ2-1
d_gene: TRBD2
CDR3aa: CASSLAGNYNEQFF
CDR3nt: TGTGCCAGCTCACTAGCGGGAAATTACAATGAGCAGTTCTTC

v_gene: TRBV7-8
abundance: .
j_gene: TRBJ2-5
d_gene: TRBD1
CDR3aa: CASSLTRQGGETQYF
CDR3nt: TGTGCCAGCAGCTTAACCCGACAGGGGGGAGAGACCCAGTACTTC

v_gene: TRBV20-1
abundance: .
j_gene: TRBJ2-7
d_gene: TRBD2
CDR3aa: CSASSTHPGLATYEQYF
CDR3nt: TGCAGTGCTAGTTCCACACATCCGGGACTAGCAACCTACGAGCAGTACTTC

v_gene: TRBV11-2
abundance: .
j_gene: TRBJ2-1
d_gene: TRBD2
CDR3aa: CASSLVGGGLDQDNEQFF
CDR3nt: TGTGCCAGCAGCTTAGTTGGGGGAGGGCTAGATCAGGACAATGAGCAGTTCTTC

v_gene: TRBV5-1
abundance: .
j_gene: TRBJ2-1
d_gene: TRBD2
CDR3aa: CASSLVVAGGSKDEQFF
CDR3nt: TGCGCCAGCAGCTTGGTCGTAGCGGGAGGTTCTAAGGATGAGCAGTTCTTC

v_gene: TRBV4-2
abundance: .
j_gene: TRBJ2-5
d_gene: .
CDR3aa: CASSQEARGETQYF
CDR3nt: TGTGCCAGCAGCCAAGAGGCCAGGGGAGAGACCCAGTACTTC

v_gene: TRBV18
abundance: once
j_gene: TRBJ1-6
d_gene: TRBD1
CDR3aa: CASSRGTETPLHF
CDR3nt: TGTGCCAGCTCACGGGGGACAGAAACACCCCTCCACTTT

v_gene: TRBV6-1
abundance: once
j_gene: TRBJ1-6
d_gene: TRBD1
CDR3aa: CASSEGRGLGSPLHF
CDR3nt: TGTGCCAGCAGTGAAGGGAGGGGGCTTGGTTCACCCCTCCACTTT

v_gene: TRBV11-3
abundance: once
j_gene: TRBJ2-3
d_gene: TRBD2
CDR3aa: CASSFGLAGTQYF
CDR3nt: TGTGCCAGCAGCTTCGGACTAGCTGGTACGCAGTATTTT

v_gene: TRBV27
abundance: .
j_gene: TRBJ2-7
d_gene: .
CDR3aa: CASSSAGAGGYEQYF
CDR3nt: TGTGCCAGCAGCTCGGCGGGGGCGGGCGGCTACGAGCAGTACTTC

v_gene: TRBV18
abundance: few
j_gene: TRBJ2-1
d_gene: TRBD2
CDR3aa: CASSPSGRTYNEQFF
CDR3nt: TGTGCCAGCTCGCCAAGCGGGAGGACGTACAATGAGCAGTTCTTC

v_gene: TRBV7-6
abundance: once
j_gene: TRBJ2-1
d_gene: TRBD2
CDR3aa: CASAGAGGFYNEQFF
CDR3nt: TGTGCCAGCGCCGGGGCGGGGGGCTTCTACAATGAGCAGTTCTTC

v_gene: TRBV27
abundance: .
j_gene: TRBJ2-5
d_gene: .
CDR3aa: CASSLGAAGADFFKTQYF
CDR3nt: TGTGCCAGCAGTTTGGGGGCTGCAGGGGCAGATTTTTTTAAGACCCAGTACTTC

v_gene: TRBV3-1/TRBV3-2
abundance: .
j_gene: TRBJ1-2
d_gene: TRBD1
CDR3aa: CASSRTGANYGYTF
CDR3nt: TGTGCCAGCAGCCGGACAGGGGCTAACTATGGCTACACCTTC

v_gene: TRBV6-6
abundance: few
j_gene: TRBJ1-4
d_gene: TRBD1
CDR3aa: CASRRQGSWAPNEKLFF
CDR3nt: TGTGCCAGCAGGCGACAGGGTAGCTGGGCCCCTAATGAAAAACTGTTTTTT

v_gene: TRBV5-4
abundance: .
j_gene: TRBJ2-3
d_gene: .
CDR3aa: CASSLASSRGSDTQYF
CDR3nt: TGTGCCAGCAGCTTGGCCTCTTCAAGGGGCTCGGATACGCAGTATTTT

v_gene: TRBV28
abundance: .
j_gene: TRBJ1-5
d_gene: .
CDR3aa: CASSPGGPQHF
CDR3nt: TGTGCCAGCAGTCCGGGTGGGCCCCAGCATTTT

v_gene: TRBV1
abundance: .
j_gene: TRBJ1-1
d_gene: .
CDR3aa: CTSSQVHSTEAFF
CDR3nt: TGCACCAGCAGCCAAGTTCATAGCACTGAAGCTTTCTTT

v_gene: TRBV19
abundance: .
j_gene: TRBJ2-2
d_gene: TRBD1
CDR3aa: CASSLDRGLGTGELFF
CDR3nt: TGTGCCAGTAGTCTCGACAGGGGGCTGGGCACCGGGGAGCTGTTTTTT

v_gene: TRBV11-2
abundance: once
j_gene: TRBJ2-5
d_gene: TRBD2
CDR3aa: CASSSGTSGRAVKTQYF
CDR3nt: TGTGCCAGCAGCTCCGGGACTAGCGGGAGGGCCGTAAAGACCCAGTACTTC

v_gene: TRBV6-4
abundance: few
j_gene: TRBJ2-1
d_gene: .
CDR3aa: CASSVDGARDEQFF
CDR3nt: TGTGCCAGCAGTGTTGATGGGGCTAGGGATGAGCAGTTCTTC

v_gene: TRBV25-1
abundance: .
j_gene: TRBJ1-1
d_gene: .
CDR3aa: CASSEGGADTEAFF
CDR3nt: TGTGCCAGCAGTGAAGGGGGCGCGGACACTGAAGCTTTCTTT

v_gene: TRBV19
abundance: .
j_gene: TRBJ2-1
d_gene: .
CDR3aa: CASSIAGSSYNEQFF
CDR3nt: TGTGCCAGTAGTATCGCGGGGAGCTCCTACAATGAGCAGTTCTTC

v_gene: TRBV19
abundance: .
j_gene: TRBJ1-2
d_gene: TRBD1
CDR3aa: CASAPGQGSSGYTF
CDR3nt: TGTGCCAGTGCTCCGGGACAGGGTTCCAGTGGCTACACCTTC

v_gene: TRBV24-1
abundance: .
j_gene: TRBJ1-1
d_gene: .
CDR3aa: CATSDSAKEDTEAFF
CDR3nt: TGTGCCACCAGTGATTCGGCTAAGGAGGACACTGAAGCTTTCTTT

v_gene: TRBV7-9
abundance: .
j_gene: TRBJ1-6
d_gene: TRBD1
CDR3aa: CASSQGTGGNSPLHF
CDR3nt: TGTGCCAGCAGTCAGGGGACAGGGGGCAATTCACCCCTCCACTTT

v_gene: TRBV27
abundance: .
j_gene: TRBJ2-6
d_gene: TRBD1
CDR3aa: CASSSLQGALGANVLTF
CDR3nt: TGTGCCAGCAGTTCATTACAGGGGGCGCTTGGGGCCAACGTCCTGACTTTC

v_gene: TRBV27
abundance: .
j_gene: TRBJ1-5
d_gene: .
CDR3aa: CASSRRGGTYSNQPQHF
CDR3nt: TGTGCCAGCAGCAGAAGAGGAGGGACTTATAGCAATCAGCCCCAGCATTTT

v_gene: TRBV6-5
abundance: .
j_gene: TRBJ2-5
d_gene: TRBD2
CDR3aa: CASSTSLGLAKTQYF
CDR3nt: TGTGCCAGCAGTACCTCCTTAGGACTAGCGAAGACCCAGTACTTC

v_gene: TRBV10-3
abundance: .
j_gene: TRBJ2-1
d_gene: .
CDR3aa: CAISVIQNYNEQFF
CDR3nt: TGTGCCATCAGTGTTATACAGAACTACAATGAGCAGTTCTTC

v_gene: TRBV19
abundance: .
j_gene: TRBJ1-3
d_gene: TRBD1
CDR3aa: CASNRGYGNTIYF
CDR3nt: TGTGCCTCAAACAGGGGCTACGGAAACACCATATATTTT

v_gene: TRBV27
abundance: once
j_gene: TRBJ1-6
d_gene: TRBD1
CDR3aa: CASSPLYTGGPLHF
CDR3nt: TGTGCCAGCAGTCCCCTATATACAGGGGGCCCCCTCCACTTT

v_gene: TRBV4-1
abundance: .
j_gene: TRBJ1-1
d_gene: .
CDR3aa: CASSSGRGARGTEAFF
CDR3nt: TGCGCCAGCAGTTCCGGTCGGGGGGCGCGGGGCACTGAAGCTTTCTTT

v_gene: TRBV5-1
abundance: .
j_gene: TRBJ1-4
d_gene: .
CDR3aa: CASTGGLANEKLFF
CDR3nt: TGCGCCAGCACGGGTGGGTTGGCTAATGAAAAACTGTTTTTT

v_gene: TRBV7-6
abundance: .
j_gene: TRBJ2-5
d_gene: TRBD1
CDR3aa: CASTTLGTDFQETQYF
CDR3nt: TGTGCCAGCACCACTCTTGGGACAGACTTCCAAGAGACCCAGTACTTC

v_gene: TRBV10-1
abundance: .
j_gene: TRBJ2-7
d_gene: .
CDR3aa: CASSESVGLGQYF
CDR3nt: TGCGCCAGCAGTGAGTCGGTGGGCCTCGGGCAGTACTTC

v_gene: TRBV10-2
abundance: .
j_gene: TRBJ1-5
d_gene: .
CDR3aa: CATRDRELGNQPQHF
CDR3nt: TGCGCCACCAGGGATCGGGAACTGGGCAATCAGCCCCAGCATTTT

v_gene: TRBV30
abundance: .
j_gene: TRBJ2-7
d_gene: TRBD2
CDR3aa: CAWSSGTSGDEQYF
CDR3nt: TGTGCCTGGAGTAGCGGGACTAGCGGAGACGAGCAGTACTTC

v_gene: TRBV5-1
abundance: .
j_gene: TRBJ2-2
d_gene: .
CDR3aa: CASRDIRGGFTGELFF
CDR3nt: TGCGCCAGCAGGGATATCAGGGGTGGATTCACCGGGGAGCTGTTTTTT

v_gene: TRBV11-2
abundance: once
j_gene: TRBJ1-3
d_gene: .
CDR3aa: CASSLGVWGSLSGNTIYF
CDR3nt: TGTGCCAGCAGCTTAGGTGTGTGGGGCAGCCTTTCTGGAAACACCATATATTTT

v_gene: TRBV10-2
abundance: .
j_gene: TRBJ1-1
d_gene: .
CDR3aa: CASRKSGGTANTEAFF
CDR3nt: TGCGCCAGCAGAAAGTCCGGGGGGACGGCGAACACTGAAGCTTTCTTT

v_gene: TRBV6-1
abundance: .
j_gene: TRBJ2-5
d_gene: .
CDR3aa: CASSEASRGRLETQYF
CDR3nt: TGTGCCAGCAGTGAAGCCTCCAGGGGAAGGTTGGAGACCCAGTACTTC

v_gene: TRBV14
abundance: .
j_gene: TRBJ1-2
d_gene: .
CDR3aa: CASSQVRVGGYTF
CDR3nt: TGTGCCAGCAGCCAAGTGAGGGTGGGCGGCTACACCTTC

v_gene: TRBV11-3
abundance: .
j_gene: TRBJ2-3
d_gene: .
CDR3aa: CASSLSSADTQYF
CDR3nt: TGTGCCAGCAGCCTCTCTAGCGCAGATACGCAGTATTTT